The rows below give T cell receptor beta chains drawn from one sample of a study of T-cell reconstitution after alpha-beta-depleted transplantation in children. MiXCR was run by TCRdb on the PCR reads, yielding one entry per CDR3 protein. This table holds about 270,000 distinct CDR3 sequences, about 10% found once. Sample: PBMCs from the stem cell graft donor, taken from the stem cell graft. These receptor sequences come from a human donor who donated a stem cell graft to a child with SCID. The CDR3 runs from the conserved cysteine through the conserved F or W. The D gene is left open where the match is weak. A row's size may be missing; if present it is once, few, many or a size class.

few	TRBV4-1	TRBJ1-2	NA	TGCGCCAGCAGCCAAGTGGGGGGCGCTTCCCATGGCTACACCTTC	CASSQVGGASHGYTF
many	TRBV11-2	TRBJ2-1	TRBD2	TGTGCCAGCAGCCATGTCGGGACTAGACCATACAATGAGCAGTTCTTC	CASSHVGTRPYNEQFF
few	TRBV29-1	TRBJ2-5	NA	TGCAGCGTTGAGGCAGGGGTCGAGACCCAGTACTTC	CSVEAGVETQYF
few	TRBV29-1	TRBJ2-5	TRBD1	TGCAGCGCCCGCCGACAGGGGGGAGAACGGGAGACCCAGTACTTC	CSARRQGGERETQYF
few	TRBV5-5	TRBJ2-5	NA	TGTGCCAGCAGCTTGGAGGGCCAGTGGGAGACCCAGTACTTC	CASSLEGQWETQYF
many	TRBV7-9	TRBJ1-5	NA	TGTGCCAGCAGCTTAGAAGTAAATCAGCCCCAGCATTTT	CASSLEVNQPQHF
many	TRBV5-1	TRBJ1-1	NA	TGCGCCAGCAGCTTGCCAGACATGAACACTGAAGCTTTCTTT	CASSLPDMNTEAFF
NA	TRBV7-9	TRBJ1-2	NA	TGTGCCAGCACCACCCCGACCCGGTATGGCTACACCTTC	CASTTPTRYGYTF
NA	TRBV5-1	TRBJ2-1	TRBD1	TGCGCCAGCAGCTTGGTAGGACAGGTGATAACTGAGCAGTTCTTC	CASSLVGQVITEQFF
NA	TRBV7-9	TRBJ1-5	TRBD1	TGTGCCAGCAGCTTACCGGGACAGCAACAGCCCCAGCATTTT	CASSLPGQQQPQHF
NA	TRBV7-3	TRBJ2-1	NA	TGTGCCAGCAGCGGAGGGGATCAGAAGCAGTTCTTC	CASSGGDQKQFF
many	TRBV25-1	TRBJ2-3	TRBD2	TGTGCCAGCAGTGAATGGGCGGGGGGCACAGATACGCAGTATTTT	CASSEWAGGTDTQYF
few	TRBV7-9	TRBJ2-1	TRBD2	TGTGCCAGCAGCTCTTGGGGGGGTGGCTCCTACAATGAGCAGTTCTTC	CASSSWGGGSYNEQFF
NA	TRBV25-1	TRBJ2-3	NA	TGTGCCAGTGAGACAGGCCGGTGGACAGATACGCAGTATTTT	CASETGRWTDTQYF
many	TRBV25-1	TRBJ1-4	NA	TGTGCCAGTTCGGGGAGAGATAGTTCTTCCACGCATGAAAAACTGTTTTTT	CASSGRDSSSTHEKLFF
many	TRBV12-3/TRBV12-4	TRBJ2-1	TRBD1	TGTGCCAGCAGTTTGGTGCAGGGGGCGAACAATGAGCAGTTCTTC	CASSLVQGANNEQFF
few	TRBV20-1	TRBJ2-3	NA	TGCAGTGCTAGAATACTAGGTTCCGAAGATACGCAGTATTTT	CSARILGSEDTQYF
many	TRBV7-9	TRBJ2-1	NA	TGTGCCAGCAGCTTTTCGGAGGGGAGCTCCTACAATGAGCAGTTCTTC	CASSFSEGSSYNEQFF
many	TRBV20-1	TRBJ2-2	TRBD2	TGCAGTGCTCTAGCGGGGGGAACCACCGGGGAGCTGTTTTTT	CSALAGGTTGELFF
NA	TRBV7-3	TRBJ2-3	NA	TGTGCCAGCAGCTTGGGCCCTCCTTTCACAGATACGCAGTATTTT	CASSLGPPFTDTQYF